The 18 T cell receptor beta chains given below trace back to one sample, sequenced in a study of control samples from healthy donors and cancer patients (dated by TCRdb to between 2020 and 2021). The method behind the library was the immunoSEQ multiplex PCR assay. TCRdb took this table from immuneACCESS and kept in-frame rearrangements with V and J called. Such tables lack part of the clones; where checked against another copy, unresolved V genes explain under half of the gap, and the rest is unexplained. This sample comprises about 170,000 clones, around 92% of them detected only once. The ten top clones hold about 1.6% of the sample. Sequencing was carried out using blood. The source of these receptors is a woman under 40 in good health.

The chain is built from TRBV27 and TRBJ1-2, with a possible D match to TRBD1 (6 bases). This CDR3 region has 14 residues. Germline lookup yields CDR1 MNHEY and CDR2 SMNVEV (reference sequence). Trimming removed 0 bases from V and 3 bases from J, with 8 bases in between. In DNA, the CDR3 is TGTGCCAGCAGTTTATCGGAGGGGGACTATGGCTACACCTTC. It yields the protein CASSLSEGDYGYTF.

V usage is TRBV13 and J usage is TRBJ2-3; TRBD2 matches at 12 bases. The V and J ends lost 1 base and 2 bases, in that order; junction bases with no gene match: 1. Germline CDR1 reads PRHDT; CDR2 reads FYEKMQ (reference sequence). The CDR3 loop spans 16 amino acids. The CDR3 region is CASSLASGRATDTQYF. The CDR3 DNA follows: TGTGCCAGCAGCTTAGCTAGCGGGAGGGCCACAGATACGCAGTATTTT.

This rearrangement joins TRBV7-2 to TRBJ2-5; D is ambiguous. Trimming left V 4 bases short and J 1 base short, with 7 bases between. The CDR3 totals 13 residues. The germline gives CDR1 SGHTA, CDR2 FQGNSA. CDR3 nucleotides: TGTGCCAGCAGCTCAGGCGTCCAAGAGACCCAGTACTTC. Translation: CASSSGVQETQYF.

The chain is built from TRBV27 and TRBJ1-2, with TRBD1 matching over 8 bases. CDR1 and CDR2 from the germline V gene are MNHEY and SMNVEV (reference sequence). The CDR3 has 13 amino acids. V shed 6 bases, J shed 7 bases, and the junction held 7 bases outside the gene matches. CDR3 amino acids: CASSSTGGGGYTF. Here the CDR3 DNA reads TGTGCCAGCAGCTCAACAGGGGGGGGTGGCTACACCTTC.

The rearrangement uses TRBV6-4 and TRBJ2-7; tentatively, D is TRBD2 (6 bases). V was shortened by 1 base and J by 3 bases, with 10 bases between the two germline ends. Germline V gene lookup returns CDR1 MRHNA and CDR2 SNTAGT. This CDR3 has 14 amino acids. CDR3 amino acids: CASSDWRDHYEQYF. DNA of the CDR3: TGTGCCAGCAGTGACTGGCGGGATCACTACGAGCAGTACTTC.

The rearrangement links TRBV7-3 to TRBJ1-6, with 10 bases fitting TRBD1. V dropped 3 bases and J dropped 9; count of bases not matched to a gene: 2. The CDR3 has 14 residues. CDR1 and CDR2 (germline): SGHTA, FQGTGA. CDR3 sequence (DNA): TGTGCCAGCAGCTTGACAGGGGGCGGTTCACCCCTCCACTTT. It is translated as CASSLTGGGSPLHF.

Concerning this clone itself: Other nucleotide sequences from this sample produce the same CDR3. The chain carries TRBV6-4 and TRBJ2-3; 8 nucleotides agree with TRBD2. CDR1 and CDR2 from the germline V gene are MRHNA and SNTAGT. The J segment lost 1 base and the V segment lost 6 bases, leaving 3 bases of the junction unmatched. The CDR3 extends over 14 amino acids. The CDR3 DNA follows: TGTGCCAGCAGCGCGACTAGCGGCACAGATACGCAGTATTTT. This encodes CASSATSGTDTQYF.

This clone was seen once. The chain employs TRBV24-1 and TRBJ2-2; TRBD2 matches 15 bases. There are 18 residues in the CDR3. CDR1 is KGHDR and CDR2 is SFDVKD in the germline V gene. V was clipped by 1 base and J by 4 bases; unmatched bases: 3. Here the CDR3 DNA reads TGTGCCACCAGTGATTTAAGGACTAGCGGGAGGGCCACCGGGGAGCTGTTTTTT. Translation: CATSDLRTSGRATGELFF.

This chain links TRBV5-4 with TRBJ1-2; TRBD1 aligns across 10 bases. V gave up 5 bases and J gave up 4 bases; unmatched junction bases: 5. Per germline, CDR1 SGHNT and CDR2 YYREEE (reference sequence). This CDR3 comprises 14 residues. CDR3 in DNA: TGTGCCAGCAGACCGGGACAGGGGACCTATGGCTACACCTTC. Translation gives CASRPGQGTYGYTF.

This clone showed up just once. The gene calls are TRBV4-2 and TRBJ2-1, with 10 bases identical to TRBD2. V was pared by 0 bases and J by 1 base, with 6 bases of the junction left unmatched. Per germline, CDR1 LGHNA and CDR2 YNFKEQ. The CDR3 extends over 18 amino acids. CDR3 DNA: TGTGCCAGCAGCCAAGATGGAGGTAGCGGGGGGTCCTACAATGAGCAGTTCTTC. Protein sequence: CASSQDGGSGGSYNEQFF.

The J gene is TRBJ1-3, the V gene TRBV12-3 or TRBV12-4; TRBD1 is a possible D gene (6 bases). CDR3 length equals 13 residues. V was shortened by 7 bases and J by 7 bases, with 14 bases between the two germline ends. The CDR3 is CASMVRGANTIYF. CDR3 DNA: TGTGCCAGCATGGTTAGGGGGGCTAACACCATATATTTT.

The chain has TRBV29-1 and TRBJ2-1; the match to TRBD1 covers 10 bases. Germline lookup yields CDR1 SQVTM and CDR2 ANQGSEA. CDR3 length equals 15 residues. The J segment lost 8 bases and the V segment lost 4 bases, leaving 11 bases of the junction unmatched. In DNA form, the CDR3 reads TGCAGCGTTGGCTTACCGACAGGGGGCGTTTATGAGCAGTTCTTC. Protein: CSVGLPTGGVYEQFF.

The chain employs TRBV25-1 and TRBJ1-4; weak D call: TRBD1 (6 bases). V gave up 3 bases and J gave up 6 bases, with 20 bases separating them. Germline CDR1 reads MGHDK; CDR2 reads SYGVNS. The CDR3 is 17 residues long. CDR3 residues: CASSDPSQGSGDEKLFF. CDR3 DNA: TGTGCCAGCAGTGATCCCTCACAGGGAAGTGGTGATGAAAAACTGTTTTTT.

The rearrangement joins TRBV27 to TRBJ2-2, with TRBD2 matching over 14 bases. The V gene's germline CDR1 is MNHEY and CDR2 SMNVEV (reference sequence). This CDR3 comprises 17 residues. V was pared by 6 bases and J by 5 bases, with 8 bases of the junction left unmatched. The CDR3 is CASSPGLAGEGTGELFF. As DNA, the CDR3 is TGTGCCAGCAGCCCGGGACTAGCGGGAGAGGGGACCGGGGAGCTGTTTTTT.

This chain connects TRBV25-1 to TRBJ1-2, with unresolved D. This CDR3 is 14 amino acids long. V lost 2 bases, J lost 1 base, and 8 bases lay in between. Germline loops: CDR1 MGHDK, CDR2 SYGVNS. The CDR3 sequence: CASSEIGGNYGYTF. CDR3 sequence (DNA): TGTGCCAGCAGTGAAATAGGAGGTAACTATGGCTACACCTTC.

A single count supports this clone. The V and J genes are TRBV28 and TRBJ2-3, with 11 bases matching TRBD2. Germline-derived CDR1 and CDR2 are MDHEN and SYDVKM. This CDR3 is 17 amino acids long. The V gene end was trimmed by 3 bases and the J gene end by 4 bases; junction bases not matched to a gene: 9. The CDR3 reads CASSFYGLAGQADTQYF. The CDR3 DNA sequence: TGTGCCAGCAGTTTCTACGGACTAGCGGGTCAGGCAGATACGCAGTATTTT.

The chain is built from TRBV19 and TRBJ1-6, with 8 nucleotides matching TRBD1. V gave up 2 bases and J gave up 7 bases; unmatched junction bases: 7. The CDR3 contains 16 residues. Germline V gene lookup returns CDR1 LNHDA and CDR2 SQIVND (reference sequence). CDR3 sequence: CASSIPTGVRNSPLHF. The DNA for the CDR3 is TGTGCCAGTAGTATACCGACAGGGGTTCGGAATTCACCCCTCCACTTT.

This sequence joins TRBV6-2 or TRBV6-3 and TRBJ1-5; a weak D match, TRBD1 (6 bases). CDR1 is MNHEY and CDR2 is SVGEGT in the germline V gene. CDR3 length: 14 residues. Trimming removed 4 bases from V and 8 bases from J, with 15 bases in between. CDR3 in DNA: TGTGCCAGCAGTTTTCAGGGGCCTCGGGAGCCCCAGCATTTT. Residues: CASSFQGPREPQHF.